Each of the 21 T cell receptor beta chains below was sequenced from the same sample in a study of T cell responses to AZD1222 COVID-19 vaccine. Clones were read by immunoSEQ multiplex PCR, and TCRdb kept only the in-frame ones, dropping some. The table lists around 130,000 clones, about 89% of them singletons. The sample in question was peripheral blood, obtained on day 0 of AZD1222 vaccination. The receptors here all came from an adult in good health.

The chain has TRBV5-1 and TRBJ2-3, with 9 bases matching TRBD2. Germline loops: CDR1 SGHRS, CDR2 YFSETQ. The V segment lost 4 bases and the J segment 4 bases; nucleotides outside the gene matches: 16. This CDR3 comprises 18 residues. CDR3 loop: CASSPGGSGSGFADTQYF. As DNA, the CDR3 is TGCGCCAGCAGCCCCGGTGGTAGCGGGAGTGGTTTTGCAGATACGCAGTATTTT.

The chain recombines TRBV27 with TRBJ2-7, with D possibly being TRBD1 (6 bases). The CDR3 runs 13 residues. CDR1 and CDR2 (germline): MNHEY, SMNVEV (reference sequence). The ends were cut back, 5 bases at V and 3 bases at J, with 11 bases in the middle. CDR3 protein: CASSRDTLYEQYF. The CDR3 region has the DNA TGTGCCAGCAGTCGGGACACCCTCTACGAGCAGTACTTC.

This chain connects TRBV27 to TRBJ1-5; 7 bases line up with TRBD1. The CDR3 spans 15 residues. Germline V lookup: CDR1 MNHEY, CDR2 SMNVEV (reference sequence). With V trimmed by 3 bases and J by 4 bases, 6 bases remained unmatched. CDR3 bases: TGTGCCAGCAGTTTCAGACAGGGATCAAATCAGCCCCAGCATTTT. This gives the protein CASSFRQGSNQPQHF.

This clone was seen only once. The chain recombines TRBV7-8 with TRBJ1-1, with 7 nucleotides matching TRBD1. Unmatched junction bases numbered 9, after V lost 5 bases and J lost 6 bases. The CDR3 is made up of 14 amino acids. CDR1 SGHVS and CDR2 FQNEAQ come from the germline V gene. In nucleotides, the CDR3 is TGTGCCAGCAGCGTGAGGGACAGCAAATCTGAAGCTTTCTTT. It encodes CASSVRDSKSEAFF. The variable domain in full, completed from reference TRBV7-8 and TRBJ1-1, reads GAGVSQSPRYKVAKRGQDVALRCDPISGHVSLFWYQQALGQGPEFLTYFQNEAQLDKSGLPSDRFFAERPEGSVSTLKIQRTQQEDSAVYLCASSVRDSKSEAFFGQGTRLTVV.

The CDR3 region has the DNA TGTGCCAGCAGCCACTACGAGCAGTACTTC. The encoded protein is CASSHYEQYF. J is TRBJ2-7 and V is TRBV28; D not resolved. The V gene's germline CDR1 is MDHEN and CDR2 SYDVKM. The V end lost 6 bases, the J end lost 3 bases, and 3 bases lay between the germline ends. The CDR3 consists of 10 residues.

The CDR3 sequence is CASSFGLFGSGNTIYF. CDR3 sequence (DNA): TGTGCCAGCTCCTTCGGCCTTTTCGGCTCTGGAAACACCATATATTTT. The rearrangement links TRBV18 to TRBJ1-3, with no clear D. CDR3 size: 16 residues. Germline CDR1 KGHSH, CDR2 LQKENI. V shed 6 bases and J shed 0 bases, with 15 bases lying between them.

The chain employs TRBV19 and TRBJ1-1, with 7 positions matching TRBD1. Germline CDR1 is LNHDA and CDR2 is SQIVND (reference sequence). The CDR3 spans 17 residues. V was pared by 4 bases and J by 0 bases, with 11 bases of the junction left unmatched. The CDR3 DNA follows: TGTGCCAGTAGTAGGGGCCCGGGACAGCTTATGAACACTGAAGCTTTCTTT. Its translation: CASSRGPGQLMNTEAFF.

The CDR3, as DNA: TGTGCCTGGAGTGGTTCCCTCCCCGGGAATTCACCCCTCCACTTT. Encoded protein: CAWSGSLPGNSPLHF. V usage is TRBV30 and J usage is TRBJ1-6; D gene ambiguous. The CDR3 has 15 residues. Germline V gives CDR1 GTSNPN, CDR2 SVGIG (reference sequence). Trimming pared 1 base from V and 7 bases from J, leaving 14 bases between. The entire variable domain, with the rest obtained from reference TRBV30 and TRBJ1-6, is as follows: SQTIHQWPATLVQPVGSPLSLECTVEGTSNPNLYWYRQAAGRGLQLLFYSVGIGQISSEVPQNLSASRPQDRQFILSSKKLLLSDSGFYLCAWSGSLPGNSPLHFGNGTRLTVT.

In this sample, this clone turned up a few times. Additional DNA sequences in this sample encode the identical CDR3. V is TRBV9 and J is TRBJ1-5; unclear D gene. Trimming shortened V by 2 bases and J by 4 bases, and 7 bases separated the two germline ends. The germline V gene has CDR1 SGDLS and CDR2 YYNGEE. The CDR3 extends over 13 amino acids. The CDR3 nucleotides are TGTGCCAGCAGCGTGGATTGGAATCAGCCCCAGCATTTT. Encoded protein: CASSVDWNQPQHF.

This chain uses TRBV5-1 with TRBJ1-3; D remains ambiguous. Germline V gene lookup returns CDR1 SGHRS and CDR2 YFSETQ. This CDR3 is 17 amino acids long. Trimming cost V 0 bases and J 2 bases, with 15 bases left between them. CDR3 in amino acids: CASSLGWTSEPGNTIYF. The CDR3 DNA reads TGCGCCAGCAGCTTGGGGTGGACTTCAGAGCCTGGAAACACCATATATTTT. Full variable domain (remainder filled in from reference TRBV5-1 and TRBJ1-3): KAGVTQTPRYLIKTRGQQVTLSCSPISGHRSVSWYQQTPGQGLQFLFEYFSETQRNKGNFPGRFSGRQFSNSRSEMNVSTLELGDSALYLCASSLGWTSEPGNTIYFGEGSWLTVV.

The rearrangement uses TRBV7-9 and TRBJ1-1; TRBD1 aligns across 9 bases. The ends lost 5 bases at V and 0 bases at J; junction bases unmatched: 7. Germline V lookup: CDR1 SEHNR, CDR2 FQNEAQ (reference sequence). The CDR3 loop spans 16 amino acids. The CDR3 region has the DNA TGTGCCAGCAGCGCCGGACAGGGGAACATGAACACTGAAGCTTTCTTT. Translated: CASSAGQGNMNTEAFF.

J is TRBJ2-3 and V is TRBV12-5, with D possibly being TRBD1 (5 bases). Trimming pared 3 bases from V and 2 bases from J, leaving 9 bases between. This CDR3 region has 14 residues. Germline values: CDR1 LGHNT, CDR2 FRNRAP. DNA for the CDR3: TGTGCTAGTGGTTTTGGGGCCGACACAGATACGCAGTATTTT. It yields the protein CASGFGADTDTQYF.

The rearrangement links TRBV9 to TRBJ1-3; 7 positions match TRBD1. J gave up 4 bases and V 5 bases, and 9 bases lay outside the gene matches. CDR1 and CDR2 (germline): SGDLS, YYNGEE. The CDR3 spans 15 residues. The CDR3 region is CASSPQRGPGNTIYF. In nucleotides, the CDR3 is TGTGCCAGCAGTCCACAAAGGGGGCCAGGAAACACCATATATTTT.

This chain links TRBV30 with TRBJ2-6; D possibly corresponds to TRBD2 (5 bases). Germline V lookup: CDR1 GTSNPN, CDR2 SVGIG (reference sequence). With 2 bases removed from V and 1 base from J, the gap between germline ends came to 9 bases. The CDR3 covers 15 residues. CDR3 loop: CAWSTPGSGANVLTF. For the CDR3, the DNA is TGTGCCTGGAGTACGCCGGGATCTGGGGCCAACGTCCTGACTTTC.

This clone was picked up one time. V and J are TRBV20-1 and TRBJ1-3, with a possible D match to TRBD1 (5 bases). This CDR3 region has 11 residues. CDR1 and CDR2 from the germline V gene are DFQATT and SNEGSKA (reference sequence). The V and J ends lost 6 bases and 8 bases respectively, with 11 bases between them. CDR3 nucleotide sequence: TGCAGTGCCTCCGGGGGAGACACCATATATTTT. As protein: CSASGGDTIYF.

This clone has a single count. This rearrangement joins TRBV24-1 to TRBJ2-6; TRBD2 is a possible D gene (6 bases). The CDR3 runs to 20 residues. The V and J ends lost 2 bases and 0 bases respectively, with 19 bases between them. Per the germline V gene, CDR1 is KGHDR and CDR2 is SFDVKD. In nucleotides, the CDR3 is TGTGCCACCAGTGATTCCCTCGGGGGACGGTCCCCCTCTGGGGCCAACGTCCTGACTTTC. Protein product: CATSDSLGGRSPSGANVLTF.

This clone has only a few counts. The chain links TRBV9 to TRBJ1-5; D might be TRBD1 (5 bases). The CDR3 totals 14 residues. Looked up from germline, CDR1 is SGDLS and CDR2 is YYNGEE. Trimming left V 4 bases short and J 4 bases short, with 12 bases between. The CDR3 DNA reads as TGTGCCAGCAGCCCCGGGGGGGATAATCAGCCCCAGCATTTT. Its translation is CASSPGGDNQPQHF.

The chain couples TRBV6-5 to TRBJ2-7; 8 bases fit TRBD1. This CDR3 region has 15 residues. Germline V gene lookup returns CDR1 MNHEY and CDR2 SVGAGI. V shed 0 bases and J 1 base; nucleotides not matched to a gene: 2. CDR3 protein: CASSYSGTGSYEQYF. For the CDR3, the DNA is TGTGCCAGCAGTTACTCCGGGACAGGTTCCTACGAGCAGTACTTC.

The sample holds a few counts of this clone. The chain uses TRBV5-4 and TRBJ2-7; 7 positions match TRBD2. CDR1 and CDR2 from the germline V gene are SGHNT and YYREEE (reference sequence). The CDR3 consists of 15 residues. V trimming: 1 base; J trimming: 2 bases; junction bases outside the gene matches: 6. CDR3: CASSLTELATYEQYF. DNA of the CDR3: TGTGCCAGCAGCTTGACCGAACTAGCGACCTACGAGCAGTACTTC.

This clone occurred a few times. The chain employs TRBV5-1 and TRBJ1-6; 9 bases are a match to TRBD1. This CDR3 region has 16 residues. Germline CDR1 is SGHRS and CDR2 is YFSETQ. Trimming removed 4 bases from V and 7 bases from J; junction bases left unmatched: 9. The CDR3 nucleotides read TGCGCCAGCAGCCTAGAGGGGGGACAGGGAAATTCACCCCTCCACTTT. Its translation: CASSLEGGQGNSPLHF.

V usage is TRBV9 and J usage is TRBJ2-2; 7 bases align to TRBD1. The CDR3 sequence is 17 residues long. CDR1 is SGDLS and CDR2 is YYNGEE in the germline V gene. V gave up 2 bases and J gave up 0 bases; unmatched junction bases: 7. As DNA, the CDR3 is TGTGCCAGCAGCGTTCGACTGGGACAGCCGAACACCGGGGAGCTGTTTTTT. This sequence encodes CASSVRLGQPNTGELFF.